The T cell receptor (beta chain) under discussion was sequenced for a study of T cell responses to AZD1222 COVID-19 vaccine. Sequencing used immunoSEQ multiplex PCR; TCRdb keeps in-frame clones, though not all of them. The sample has about 110,000 clones, about 90% seen once; the top ten hold about 4.5%. Notes on the study in general: Breadth and depth of Spike-specific TCRs rose after two AZD1222 doses.

As for this clone: Its specificity is not known.

This clonotype was sampled from an adult who received the AZD1222 COVID-19 vaccine. The specimen comprised peripheral blood, sampled 28 days after the second AZD1222 dose.

DNA for the CDR3: TGTGCCATCAGTGAGTCGCCCGGACTAGGTGCAGATACGCAGTATTTT. It yields the protein CAISESPGLGADTQYF. This chain connects TRBV10-3 to TRBJ2-3, with 7 bases that match TRBD2. CDR1 is ENHRY and CDR2 is SYGVKD in the germline V gene. Unmatched junction bases numbered 7, after V lost 0 bases and J lost 4 bases. This CDR3 has 16 amino acids.